This T cell receptor beta chain comes out of a study of T cell responses to AZD1222 COVID-19 vaccine. Across the study: The analysis combined second doses at about 4 or about 12 weeks. Study-wide points: The breadth and depth of Spike-specific TCRs increased once two AZD1222 doses had been given. Vaccine-related CD4 TCRs covered spike, predominating at 160-218 and 743-854.

TCRdb's table, derived via immunoSEQ multiplex PCR, lists solely in-frame clones and lacks some. The table includes 95,000 to 150,000 clones, roughly 87% detected once. Comments on this clone: Its specificity is unknown.

This CDR3 comprises 13 residues. The germline V and J ends were trimmed by 4 bases and 7 bases, with 11 bases remaining between them. The germline CDR1 and CDR2 sequences are MDHEN and SYDVKM. This specimen was peripheral blood, taken on day 0 of AZD1222 vaccination. The chain carries TRBV28 and TRBJ2-4, with D unresolved. The sequence was obtained from an adult in good health. CDR3 residues: CASSSAWWNIQYF. The CDR3 DNA follows: TGTGCCAGCAGTTCGGCCTGGTGGAACATTCAGTACTTC.